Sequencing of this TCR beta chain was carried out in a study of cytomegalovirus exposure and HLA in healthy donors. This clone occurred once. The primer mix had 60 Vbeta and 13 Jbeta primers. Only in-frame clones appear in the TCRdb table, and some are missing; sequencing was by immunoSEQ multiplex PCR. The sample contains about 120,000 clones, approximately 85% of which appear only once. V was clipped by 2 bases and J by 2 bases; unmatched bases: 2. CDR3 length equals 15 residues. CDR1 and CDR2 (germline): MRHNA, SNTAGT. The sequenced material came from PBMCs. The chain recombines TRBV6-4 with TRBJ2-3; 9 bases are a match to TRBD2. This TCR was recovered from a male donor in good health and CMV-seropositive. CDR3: CASSDVAGATDTQYF. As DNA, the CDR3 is TGTGCCAGCAGTGACGTAGCGGGAGCCACAGATACGCAGTATTTT.